This T cell receptor beta chain is from a study of cytomegalovirus exposure and HLA in healthy donors. From germline, CDR1 is LNHDA and CDR2 SQIVND (reference sequence). The CDR3 has 14 residues. Trimming pared 5 bases from V and 1 base from J, leaving 11 bases between. Use of 60 Vbeta and 13 Jbeta primers characterized the PCR. Produced via immunoSEQ multiplex PCR; TCRdb's table is partial and in-frame only. The repertoire includes some 160,000 clones, around three quarters of them detected once, and about 1.5% sits in the top ten. This clonotype was sampled from a woman aged 25 to 45 in good health and CMV-seronegative. The V and J genes are TRBV19 and TRBJ1-1; D is unresolved. Specimen: PBMCs. CDR3 sequence: CASSSGHTNTEAFF. The CDR3 DNA is TGTGCCAGTAGTTCTGGTCACACGAACACTGAAGCTTTCTTT.